The rows below give T cell receptor beta chains drawn from one sample of a study of naive and memory T cell subsets. TCRdb reprocessed the UMI-ligation and nested PCR reads with MiXCR, giving one entry per CDR3 protein. Among some 150,000 distinct CDR3 sequences listed, approximately 15% were seen once. Specimen: naive CD4+ T cells from blood. The receptors stem from a human donor in good health. CDR3s include the opening cysteine and the closing phenylalanine or tryptophan. Each record gives: V gene, D gene, clone size, J gene, CDR3 DNA, CDR3 protein. A D gene is named only where the DNA matches it firmly. Only some rows state a clone size, as once, few, many or a class for expanded clones.

TRBV10-3	TRBD2	.	TRBJ2-1	TGTGCCATCAGTGCGGGGGTTGGGACTAGCGGGAGTCCCCACAATGAGCAGTTCTTC	CAISAGVGTSGSPHNEQFF
TRBV27	.	few	TRBJ1-3	TGTGCCAGCGCTACAGGTCGAAATGGAAACACCATATATTTT	CASATGRNGNTIYF
TRBV3-1	.	.	TRBJ2-7	TGTGCCAGCAGCCAAGTGTCCAGAGGACGAGGGGCCTACGAGCAGTACTTC	CASSQVSRGRGAYEQYF
TRBV6-5	.	.	TRBJ2-6	TGTGCCAGCAGTTACACCAGACAGGGAGGGAGACCCACTGGGGCCAACGTCCTGACTTTC	CASSYTRQGGRPTGANVLTF
TRBV7-2	.	.	TRBJ1-4	TGTGCCAGCAGCCCCGACGGGTTGGGGGAAAAACTGTTTTTT	CASSPDGLGEKLFF
TRBV12-5	.	few	TRBJ2-3	TGTGCTAGTGGTTTGGCTGGGGGTTCCACCATTAGCACAGATACGCAGTATTTT	CASGLAGGSTISTDTQYF
TRBV19	TRBD1	.	TRBJ2-7	TGTGCCAGTAGTAAAAGACAGGGGAATCTCTACGAGCAGTACTTC	CASSKRQGNLYEQYF
TRBV5-4	.	few	TRBJ1-1	TGTGCCAGCAGCCCGCAAGCCGGCCAGGACACTGAAGCTTTCTTT	CASSPQAGQDTEAFF
TRBV27	.	.	TRBJ2-1	TGTGCCAGCAGTATTAGCAATGAGCAGTTCTTC	CASSISNEQFF
TRBV6-5	TRBD2	.	TRBJ2-5	TGTGCCACGGGGGAGCGCGCGGGAGGGGCAGAGACCCAGTACTTC	CATGERAGGAETQYF
TRBV20-1	TRBD1	.	TRBJ1-5	TGCAGTGCGGCGAGGGGGCTCAGCAATCAGCCCCAGCATTTT	CSAARGLSNQPQHF